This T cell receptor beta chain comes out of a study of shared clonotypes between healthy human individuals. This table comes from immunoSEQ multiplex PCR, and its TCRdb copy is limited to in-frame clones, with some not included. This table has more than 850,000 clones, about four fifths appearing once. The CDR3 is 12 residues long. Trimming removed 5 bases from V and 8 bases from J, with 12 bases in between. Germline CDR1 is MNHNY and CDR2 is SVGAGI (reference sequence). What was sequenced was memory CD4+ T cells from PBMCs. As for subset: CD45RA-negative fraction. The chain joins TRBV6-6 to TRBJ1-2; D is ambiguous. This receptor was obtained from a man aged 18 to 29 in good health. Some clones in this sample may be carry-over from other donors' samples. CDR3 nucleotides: TGTGCCAGCAGTCCAAGGGAAGAGGGCTACACCTTC. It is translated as CASSPREEGYTF.